This entry lists 31 T cell receptor beta chains sequenced from one sample in a study of blood T cell repertoires in COVID-19. Profiled with immunoSEQ multiplex PCR; TCRdb holds only in-frame clones, not every one. The data hold 190,000 or so clones, with around nine tenths observed a single time. The sequencing input was peripheral blood. These receptors all stem from a young woman who had recovered from COVID-19.

The V and J genes are TRBV5-1 and TRBJ2-2; TRBD1 matches at 10 bases. Germline values: CDR1 SGHRS, CDR2 YFSETQ. The CDR3 covers 15 residues. J was trimmed by 7 bases and V by 5 bases; bases with no gene match: 8. CDR3 DNA: TGCGCCAGCAGGCCCGGGACAGGGGCGAACGGGGAGCTGTTTTTT. Its translation: CASRPGTGANGELFF.

The chain couples TRBV29-1 to TRBJ1-1, with D perhaps matching TRBD1 (5 bases). Trimming removed 4 bases at V and 5 bases at J, with 8 bases between. Germline CDR1 SQVTM, CDR2 ANQGSEA. The CDR3 totals 11 residues. The CDR3 nucleotides read TGCAGCGTTGTACCAGGGACTGAAGCTTTCTTT. Translated: CSVVPGTEAFF.

The rearrangement uses TRBV29-1 and TRBJ1-2; maybe TRBD1 (6 bases). The V gene lost 0 bases and the J gene lost 3 bases, with 11 bases spanning the gap. CDR1 is SQVTM, CDR2 ANQGSEA, per germline. This CDR3 has 14 residues. CDR3 coding DNA: TGCAGCGTTGAAGATCCAGGGGCGGACTATGGCTACACCTTC. Translating it yields CSVEDPGADYGYTF.

This chain connects TRBV21-1 to TRBJ2-4; the D call TRBD2 from the table was never checked on the DNA. TRBV21-1 is flagged as a pseudogene. The CDR3 is 13 amino acids. The CDR3 reads CARGLLAKNIQYF. CDR3 DNA sequence: TGTGCCAGAGGACTCCTAGCCAAAAACATTCAGTACTTC.

The chain employs TRBV7-2 and TRBJ2-7, with a tentative D call TRBD2 (6 bases). The CDR3 totals 14 residues. V was pared by 3 bases and J by 6 bases, with 15 bases between. CDR1 and CDR2 from the germline V gene are SGHTA and FQGNSA. For the CDR3, the DNA is TGTGCCAGCAGCTTCAAGCGGGTGGCTGGCGAGCAGTACTTC. It codes for CASSFKRVAGEQYF. Full variable domain (outside the CDR3, taken from reference TRBV7-2 and TRBJ2-7): GAGVSQSPSNKVTEKGKDVELRCDPISGHTALYWYRQSLGQGLEFLIYFQGNSAPDKSGLPSDRFSAERTGGSVSTLTIQRTQQEDSAVYLCASSFKRVAGEQYFGPGTRLTVT.

The table lists this clone with a few counts. This chain joins TRBV5-1 and TRBJ1-1; no firm D call. The CDR3 extends over 14 amino acids. V was trimmed by 0 bases and J by 8 bases, leaving 14 bases between them. Germline V CDR1 and CDR2: SGHRS, YFSETQ. The CDR3 protein is CASSLATDGGEAFF. The CDR3 nucleotides read TGCGCCAGCAGCTTGGCCACGGACGGCGGGGAAGCTTTCTTT.

V gene TRBV7-9 combines with J gene TRBJ1-5; 7 nucleotides align to TRBD1. Germline-derived CDR1 and CDR2 are SEHNR and FQNEAQ (reference sequence). After removal of 5 bases from V and 6 bases from J, the junction contained 7 bases not matched to a gene. CDR3 length equals 14 residues. The CDR3, as DNA: TGTGCCAGCAGCCCGGACAGGCTAGGTCAGCCCCAGCATTTT. This encodes CASSPDRLGQPQHF.

The chain carries TRBV2 and TRBJ1-2; 12 positions agree with TRBD1. Unmatched junction bases numbered 26, after V lost 6 bases and J lost 6 bases. Germline-derived CDR1 and CDR2 are SNHLY and FYNNEI. The CDR3 loop spans 21 amino acids. CDR3 DNA: TGTGCCAGCAGCGACGACTTCTGGGCCGGGACAGGGGGCTCAGGGTATCATGGCTACACCTTC. This codes for CASSDDFWAGTGGSGYHGYTF. Variable domain in full (rest from reference TRBV2 and TRBJ1-2): EPEVTQTPSHQVTQMGQEVILRCVPISNHLYFYWYRQILGQKVEFLVSFYNNEISEKSEIFDDQFSVERPDGSNFTLKIRSTKLEDSAMYFCASSDDFWAGTGGSGYHGYTFGSGTRLTVV.

The DNA of the CDR3 is TGCGCCAGCAGCCGGACAGCCTTGAACACTGAAGCTTTCTTT. This encodes CASSRTALNTEAFF. The V and J genes are TRBV4-1 and TRBJ1-1, with D possibly TRBD1 on 6 matching bases. V was pared by 4 bases and J by 0 bases, with 9 bases between. Germline loops: CDR1 MGHRA, CDR2 YSYEKL. The CDR3 sequence is 14 residues long.

J is TRBJ2-7 and V is TRBV7-9, with D possibly being TRBD1 (5 bases). This CDR3 has 12 residues. From germline, CDR1 is SEHNR and CDR2 FQNEAQ (reference sequence). Trimming took off 8 bases at V and 3 bases at J, with 11 bases between the two ends. CDR3 residues: CASGAWGYEQYF. CDR3 DNA: TGTGCCAGCGGGGCTTGGGGCTACGAGCAGTACTTC.

The table lists this clone with a count of one. CDR3 protein: CASSFWASYSNQPQHF. CDR3 DNA sequence: TGTGCCAGCAGCTTCTGGGCCTCTTATAGCAATCAGCCCCAGCATTTT. This chain joins TRBV5-5 and TRBJ1-5; D is uncertain. The CDR3 has 16 residues. Germline CDR1 and CDR2: SGHKS and YYEKEE (reference sequence). V shed 2 bases and J shed 0 bases, with 12 bases lying between them.

This clone came up many times. V and J are TRBV6-5 and TRBJ1-5, with D uncertain. V was clipped by 8 bases and J by 6 bases, with 14 bases between them. Germline V CDR1 and CDR2: MNHEY, SVGAGI. The CDR3 is 13 residues long. The CDR3 loop is CASAREWSQPQHF. Written as DNA, the CDR3 is TGTGCCAGCGCTAGGGAGTGGAGTCAGCCCCAGCATTTT.

The chain recombines TRBV4-3 with TRBJ1-2; 10 bases are a match to TRBD1. In germline, CDR1 is LGHNA, CDR2 YSLEER. CDR3 length: 16 amino acids. V was pared by 3 bases and J by 5 bases, with 9 bases of the junction left unmatched. The CDR3 here is CASSHSGTGEAYGYTF. The DNA of the CDR3 is TGCGCCAGCAGCCACTCCGGGACAGGGGAGGCGTATGGCTACACCTTC.

The genes are TRBV14 and TRBJ2-1, with a weak D call TRBD1 (6 bases). CDR3 size: 16 residues. The germline gives CDR1 SGHDN, CDR2 FVKESK. The germline V and J ends were trimmed by 1 base and 0 bases, with 10 bases remaining between them. The CDR3 nucleotides read TGTGCCAGCAGCCAAGTTGAGGACAGCTCCTACAATGAGCAGTTCTTC. Amino acids: CASSQVEDSSYNEQFF. The whole variable domain, filled in from reference TRBV14 and TRBJ2-1, reads EAGVTQFPSHSVIEKGQTVTLRCDPISGHDNLYWYRRVMGKEIKFLLHFVKESKQDESGMPNNRFLAERTGGTYSTLKVQPAELEDSGVYFCASSQVEDSSYNEQFFGPGTRLTVL.

The rearrangement links TRBV27 to TRBJ1-5; 8 nucleotides align to TRBD1. There are 14 residues in the CDR3. Germline loops: CDR1 MNHEY, CDR2 SMNVEV (reference sequence). Trimming cost V 4 bases and J 5 bases; bases outside gene matches: 4. The CDR3 reads CASSSTGVDQPQHF. The CDR3 bases are TGTGCCAGCAGTTCGACAGGGGTCGATCAGCCCCAGCATTTT.

The gene calls are TRBV24-1 and TRBJ1-5, with D tentatively TRBD1 (5 bases). Per the germline V gene, CDR1 is KGHDR and CDR2 is SFDVKD. The CDR3 sequence is 12 residues long. V gave up 12 bases and J gave up 7 bases, with 15 bases separating them. The CDR3 loop is CASQGLNQPQHF. The CDR3 region has the DNA TGTGCCTCCCAGGGTTTAAACCAGCCCCAGCATTTT.

The V gene is TRBV4-3, the J gene TRBJ1-6, with TRBD1 matching over 7 bases. Trimming cost V 1 base and J 8 bases; bases outside gene matches: 5. There are 15 residues in the CDR3. Germline CDR1 and CDR2: LGHNA and YSLEER. In DNA form, the CDR3 reads TGCGCCAGCAGCCAAGGGGGGACAGCTGATTCACCCCTCCACTTT. It translates to CASSQGGTADSPLHF.

A single count supports this clone. V and J are TRBV7-2 and TRBJ2-5, with 9 bases fitting TRBD2. This CDR3 comprises 17 residues. The ends lost 1 base at V and 5 bases at J; junction bases unmatched: 11. The V gene's germline CDR1 is SGHTA and CDR2 FQGNSA. The CDR3 bases are TGTGCCAGCAGCTTAGGAATAGGGCGGGGGGGCTTTGAGACCCAGTACTTC. Translation: CASSLGIGRGGFETQYF.

The chain is built from TRBV25-1 and TRBJ2-7, with D maybe TRBD1 (6 bases). CDR3 length equals 14 residues. Per the germline V gene, CDR1 is MGHDK and CDR2 is SYGVNS. V lost 4 bases and J lost 3, with 13 bases in between. This chain's CDR3 is CASSGPGTHYEQYF. For the CDR3, the DNA is TGTGCCAGCAGTGGACCCGGGACACACTACGAGCAGTACTTC.

J is TRBJ2-3 and V is TRBV9; 7 bases match TRBD2. Trimming took 6 bases from V and 8 from J; bases not matched to a gene: 9. The CDR3 has 13 residues. CDR1 SGDLS and CDR2 YYNGEE come from the germline V gene. The CDR3 loop is CASNPNSGGTQYF. Written as DNA, the CDR3 is TGTGCCAGCAACCCTAATTCGGGAGGTACGCAGTATTTT.

This clone has just a few counts. The V and J genes are TRBV4-3 and TRBJ2-1, with a tentative D call TRBD1 (5 bases). CDR3 size: 15 residues. Germline V gene lookup returns CDR1 LGHNA and CDR2 YSLEER. Trimming took off 1 base at V and 7 bases at J, with 14 bases between the two ends. The CDR3 protein is CASSQGTSEANEQFF. CDR3 nucleotides: TGCGCCAGCAGCCAAGGGACAAGTGAGGCGAATGAGCAGTTCTTC.

This clone was counted between two and nine times. V is TRBV19 and J is TRBJ1-1; no clear D. The CDR3 is 13 residues long. Germline V gene lookup returns CDR1 LNHDA and CDR2 SQIVND (reference sequence). With 8 bases removed from V and 1 base from J, the gap between germline ends came to 11 bases. CDR3 residues: CASQPMANTEAFF. DNA for the CDR3: TGTGCCAGTCAACCGATGGCGAACACTGAAGCTTTCTTT.

The gene calls are TRBV27 and TRBJ1-1; 9 bases are a match to TRBD1. The CDR3 length is 15 residues. Germline V gene sequence: CDR1 MNHEY, CDR2 SMNVEV (reference sequence). Germline trimming cut 5 bases from V and 4 bases from J; bases unmatched to any gene: 8. DNA for the CDR3: TGTGCCAGCAGTCGTCATCAGACAGGGGGCACTGAAGCTTTCTTT. This gives the protein CASSRHQTGGTEAFF.

This clone has only a few counts. The chain combines TRBV7-4 with TRBJ1-5; TRBD1 agrees at 12 bases. Germline CDR1 reads SGHVT; CDR2 reads SQSDAQ. The junction had 5 bases not matched to a gene; V was cut back by 1 base and J by 7 bases. The CDR3 is 16 amino acids. The CDR3 here is CASSLEGQGAGQPQHF. The CDR3 DNA reads TGTGCCAGCAGCTTAGAGGGACAGGGGGCAGGGCAGCCCCAGCATTTT.

This rearrangement joins TRBV13 to TRBJ2-5; TRBD1 matches 9 bases. The CDR3 runs 14 residues. V shed 8 bases and J 2 bases; nucleotides not matched to a gene: 6. Germline V gene data show CDR1 as PRHDT and CDR2 as FYEKMQ (reference sequence). CDR3: CASRQGGQQETQYF. The CDR3 DNA reads TGTGCCAGCCGACAGGGGGGACAACAAGAGACCCAGTACTTC.

This rearrangement joins TRBV11-2 to TRBJ2-1, with TRBD1 matching over 8 bases. Germline CDR1 reads SGHAT; CDR2 reads FQNNGV. Trimming took 0 bases from V and 7 from J; bases not matched to a gene: 8. The CDR3 has 16 amino acids. DNA for the CDR3: TGTGCCAGCAGCTTAGAGCCAGGGGGCTTTTTGAATGAGCAGTTCTTC. This encodes CASSLEPGGFLNEQFF.

This sequence joins TRBV18 and TRBJ1-6; 8 nucleotides match TRBD1. The V and J ends lost 5 bases and 5 bases, in that order; junction bases with no gene match: 5. CDR1 is KGHSH, CDR2 LQKENI, per germline. This CDR3 has 15 amino acids. Here the CDR3 reads CASSRQGNNNSPLHF. CDR3 coding DNA: TGTGCCAGCTCAAGACAGGGGAACAATAATTCACCCCTCCACTTT.

The rearrangement joins TRBV4-1 to TRBJ2-1; the D gene is possibly TRBD2 (6 bases). Germline CDR1 reads MGHRA; CDR2 reads YSYEKL. This CDR3 has 14 residues. The V and J ends lost 4 bases and 6 bases respectively, with 13 bases between them. CDR3 DNA sequence: TGCGCCAGCAGCCCTCAACGCGGGGTCAATGAGCAGTTCTTC. This translates into CASSPQRGVNEQFF.

The chain employs TRBV7-7 and TRBJ2-1; the match to TRBD1 covers 9 bases. CDR3 length equals 16 residues. Germline V lookup: CDR1 SSHAT, CDR2 FNYEAQ (reference sequence). With V trimmed by 4 bases and J by 5 bases, 9 bases remained unmatched. The CDR3 region is CASSSLQGASHNEQFF. In DNA, the CDR3 is TGTGCCAGCAGCTCGTTACAGGGGGCTAGCCACAATGAGCAGTTCTTC.

V usage is TRBV3-1 (or the pseudogene TRBV3-2) and J usage is TRBJ1-1; 8 bases match TRBD1. This CDR3 region has 14 residues. The V segment lost 5 bases and the J segment 7 bases; nucleotides outside the gene matches: 9. Germline V gene lookup returns CDR1 LGHDT and CDR2 YNNKEL (reference sequence). This chain's CDR3 is CASSWTGYVSEAFF. The CDR3 DNA reads as TGTGCCAGCAGCTGGACAGGGTATGTCAGTGAAGCTTTCTTT.

The chain couples TRBV24-1 to TRBJ2-4; D may be TRBD2 (6 bases). The CDR3 sequence is 11 residues long. Germline CDR1 reads KGHDR; CDR2 reads SFDVKD. The CDR3 is CALGGTNIQYF. For the CDR3, the DNA is TGTGCTCTTGGAGGGACAAACATTCAGTACTTC.